The 18 T cell receptor beta chains below come from one sample, sequenced in a study of shared clonotypes between healthy human individuals. Selected positively for CCR7 and CD45RO-negative, naive CD8 cells excluded terminally differentiated effector memory CD45RA+ cells. Clones were read by immunoSEQ multiplex PCR, and TCRdb kept only the in-frame ones, dropping some. The sample shows about 2 million clones, over 85% of them seen only once. Sequenced: naive CD8+ T cells sorted from blood. The receptors were gathered from a man aged 18 to 29 in good health.

The CDR3 DNA sequence: TGTGCCAGCAGTTTTACGGGCCTGCACAGCGAGCAGTACTTC. Translating gives CASSFTGLHSEQYF. J is TRBJ2-7 and V is TRBV27, with unresolved D. CDR3 length: 14 amino acids. V lost 3 bases and J lost 6, with 15 bases in between. Germline CDR1 MNHEY, CDR2 SMNVEV (reference sequence).

The chain is built from TRBV2 and TRBJ2-1, with TRBD2 matching over 11 bases. This CDR3 spans 16 amino acids. The trim removed 7 bases at V and 0 bases at J, leaving 5 bases unmatched. Germline assignment: CDR1 SNHLY and CDR2 FYNNEI. The CDR3 protein is CASIGLAGDSYNEQFF. CDR3 bases: TGTGCCAGCATCGGACTAGCGGGTGACTCCTACAATGAGCAGTTCTTC.

The gene calls are TRBV30 and TRBJ2-7; D assignment may be TRBD1 or TRBD2 (5 bases each). Germline assignment: CDR1 GTSNPN and CDR2 SVGIG (reference sequence). The CDR3 is made up of 14 amino acids. V shed 3 bases and J shed 3 bases, with 15 bases lying between them. The CDR3 is CAWRRRDGYYEQYF. CDR3 DNA sequence: TGTGCCTGGAGGCGTCGGGACGGATACTACGAGCAGTACTTC.

The V call is TRBV6-6, the J call TRBJ1-5, with D possibly being TRBD1 (5 bases). Trimming took off 1 base at V and 3 bases at J, with 10 bases between the two ends. Germline values: CDR1 MNHNY, CDR2 SVGAGI (reference sequence). CDR3 length equals 15 residues. The DNA for the CDR3 is TGTGCCAGCAGTTACTTCCAGGGCTACAATCAGCCCCAGCATTTT. The encoded protein is CASSYFQGYNQPQHF.

The chain is built from TRBV6-5 and TRBJ1-2, with D possibly being TRBD1 (5 bases). Germline V CDR1 and CDR2: MNHEY, SVGAGI. The CDR3 consists of 15 residues. Trimming cost V 0 bases and J 8 bases, with 16 bases left between them. The CDR3 DNA sequence: TGTGCCAGCAGTTACTCGATCTCAGGGAGAGACGGCTACACCTTC. Protein product: CASSYSISGRDGYTF.

The rearrangement joins TRBV27 to TRBJ2-2; D remains unclear. The germline V and J ends were trimmed by 2 bases and 1 base, with 11 bases remaining between them. Per the germline V gene, CDR1 is MNHEY and CDR2 is SMNVEV (reference sequence). The CDR3 extends over 16 amino acids. This CDR3 reads CASSLVMVKNTGELFF. DNA of the CDR3: TGTGCCAGCAGTTTAGTCATGGTGAAGAACACCGGGGAGCTGTTTTTT.

Concerning this clone itself: Other nucleotide sequences in the sample specify the same CDR3. The J gene is TRBJ1-1, the V gene TRBV9, with D possibly matching TRBD1 (5 bases). Deletions cut 0 bases from V and 0 bases from J, with 9 bases between. Germline values: CDR1 SGDLS, CDR2 YYNGEE. CDR3 length: 15 amino acids. The CDR3 spells CASSVGPGVNTEAFF. Here the CDR3 DNA reads TGTGCCAGCAGCGTAGGCCCGGGGGTGAACACTGAAGCTTTCTTT.

CDR3 nucleotides: TGTGCCAGCAGTACCCGGGACAAGGCCTACGAGCAGTACTTC. As protein: CASSTRDKAYEQYF. J is TRBJ2-7 and V is TRBV6-5, with D possibly TRBD1 on 6 matching bases. The CDR3 runs 14 residues. Per germline, CDR1 MNHEY and CDR2 SVGAGI. Trimming stripped 5 bases from V and 2 bases from J, with 13 bases between.

V and J are TRBV10-3 and TRBJ2-7, with D uncertain. Trimming shortened V by 1 base and J by 0 bases, and 10 bases separated the two germline ends. Germline V lookup: CDR1 ENHRY, CDR2 SYGVKD. There are 15 residues in the CDR3. CDR3 bases: TGTGCCATCAGTGAGTTAGGTGGAAGCTCCTACGAGCAGTACTTC. Its protein product is CAISELGGSSYEQYF.

The rearrangement links TRBV4-1 to TRBJ1-2; D remains ambiguous. Germline CDR1 is MGHRA and CDR2 is YSYEKL. The CDR3 is 17 amino acids. V was clipped by 8 bases and J by 8 bases, with 30 bases between them. The CDR3 spells CASGSQLGFWGPEGYTF. The DNA for the CDR3 is TGCGCCAGCGGCTCTCAGCTAGGGTTCTGGGGTCCAGAGGGCTACACCTTC.

The chain is built from TRBV6-5 and TRBJ1-2; D is unclear. The length of the CDR3 is 13 residues. Per the germline V gene, CDR1 is MNHEY and CDR2 is SVGAGI. V dropped 0 bases and J dropped 4 bases, with 6 bases sitting between them. Written as DNA, the CDR3 is TGTGCCAGCAGTTACTCAAAGGTCTATGGCTACACCTTC. Translated: CASSYSKVYGYTF.

The rearrangement links TRBV6-1 to TRBJ2-1; no reliable D call. Germline V gene data show CDR1 as MNHNS and CDR2 as SASEGT. V lost 1 base and J 12 bases, leaving 16 bases between the germline ends. This CDR3 spans 14 amino acids. CDR3 sequence (DNA): TGTGCCAGCAGTGAAGGTCCAACTATTGAAAGGCAGTTCTTC. It codes for CASSEGPTIERQFF.

The V call is TRBV2, the J call TRBJ2-7; no reliable D call. CDR3 length: 13 amino acids. The V end was cut by 0 bases, the J end by 4 bases, with 7 bases between. The germline gives CDR1 SNHLY, CDR2 FYNNEI. CDR3 sequence: CASSEAPVYEQYF. The CDR3 nucleotides read TGTGCCAGCAGTGAAGCGCCAGTGTACGAGCAGTACTTC. Supplemented by reference TRBV2 and TRBJ2-7, the full variable domain reads EPEVTQTPSHQVTQMGQEVILRCVPISNHLYFYWYRQILGQKVEFLVSFYNNEISEKSEIFDDQFSVERPDGSNFTLKIRSTKLEDSAMYFCASSEAPVYEQYFGPGTRLTVT.

The chain has TRBV29-1 and TRBJ1-1; maybe TRBD1 (5 bases). This CDR3 comprises 13 residues. Trimming left V 5 bases short and J 5 bases short, with 15 bases between. CDR1 is SQVTM, CDR2 ANQGSEA, per germline. The CDR3 nucleotides read TGCAGCGTTCCGGGGCTCGAGGGTACTGAAGCTTTCTTT. Protein product: CSVPGLEGTEAFF.

The V call is TRBV12-5, the J call TRBJ1-5; no firm D call. Germline CDR1 and CDR2: LGHNT and FRNRAP. CDR3 length: 15 residues. V dropped 8 bases and J dropped 2 bases, with 16 bases sitting between them. CDR3 nucleotides: TGTGCTAGTTTGCCACCCCAGGCGGGCAATCAGCCCCAGCATTTT. Residues: CASLPPQAGNQPQHF. Variable domain in full (rest from reference TRBV12-5 and TRBJ1-5): DARVTQTPRHKVTEMGQEVTMRCQPILGHNTVFWYRQTMMQGLELLAYFRNRAPLDDSGMPKDRFSAEMPDATLATLKIQPSEPRDSAVYFCASLPPQAGNQPQHFGDGTRLSIL.

The sample holds one count of this clone. The chain employs TRBV28 and TRBJ1-1; D possibly corresponds to TRBD1 (5 bases). Germline V gives CDR1 MDHEN, CDR2 SYDVKM. The CDR3 covers 14 residues. Trimming shortened V by 3 bases and J by 5 bases, and 13 bases separated the two germline ends. The CDR3 region is CASSFVGGSTEAFF. CDR3 nucleotide sequence: TGTGCCAGCAGTTTTGTGGGGGGATCGACTGAAGCTTTCTTT.

J is TRBJ1-4 and V is TRBV6-5; no definite D call. V lost 2 bases, J lost 4 bases, and 11 bases lay in between. The CDR3 runs to 15 residues. Germline loops: CDR1 MNHEY, CDR2 SVGAGI. CDR3 loop: CASSYQGRDNEKLFF. In DNA form, the CDR3 reads TGTGCCAGCAGTTACCAAGGACGGGATAATGAAAAACTGTTTTTT.

CDR3 residues: CASSLHLTKANEKLFF. The CDR3 DNA reads as TGTGCCAGCAGTTTACATCTGACTAAGGCTAATGAAAAACTGTTTTTT. The rearrangement links TRBV27 to TRBJ1-4; the D is unclear. In germline, CDR1 is MNHEY, CDR2 SMNVEV (reference sequence). The CDR3 sequence is 16 residues long. The V and J ends lost 2 bases and 3 bases respectively, with 13 bases between them.